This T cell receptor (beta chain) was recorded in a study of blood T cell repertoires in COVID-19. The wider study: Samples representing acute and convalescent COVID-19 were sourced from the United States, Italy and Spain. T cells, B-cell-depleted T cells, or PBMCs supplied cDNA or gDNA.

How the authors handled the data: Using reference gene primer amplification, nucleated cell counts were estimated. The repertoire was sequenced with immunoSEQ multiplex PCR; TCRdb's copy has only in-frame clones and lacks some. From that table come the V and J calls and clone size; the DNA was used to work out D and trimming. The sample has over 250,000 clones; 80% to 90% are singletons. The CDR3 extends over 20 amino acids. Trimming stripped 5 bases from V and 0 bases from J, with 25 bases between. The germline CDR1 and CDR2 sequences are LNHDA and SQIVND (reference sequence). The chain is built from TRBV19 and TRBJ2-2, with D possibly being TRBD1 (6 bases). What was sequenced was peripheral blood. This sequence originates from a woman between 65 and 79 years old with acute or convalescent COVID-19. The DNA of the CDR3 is TGTGCCAGTAGTGCCAGGCCCGGGACATTGTGGACCTCGAACACCGGGGAGCTGTTTTTT. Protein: CASSARPGTLWTSNTGELFF.